This T cell receptor (beta chain) was sequenced for a study of OX40 agonist ivuxolimab in advanced cancers. As for the study more broadly: The costimulatory receptor OX40 (CD134) was targeted by ivuxolimab, a fully human IgG2 agonistic monoclonal antibody. Intravenous ivuxolimab was administered to patients every 2 weeks at six dose levels: 0.01, 0.1, 0.3, 1.5, 3 and 10 mg/kg. Among the roughly 54 dose-escalation patients, around 20 had hepatocellular carcinoma, approximately 15 melanoma, 9 renal cell carcinoma and 9 head and neck cancer. In the dose-escalation cohort, around four fifths of patients were male, and the mean age was roughly 60 years with a range of roughly 20 to 80. Patients were allowed to have had prior anti-PD-1, anti-PD-L1 or anti-CTLA-4 therapy, and 40% of the dose-escalation patients had been treated with checkpoint inhibitors. Three dose-escalation patients achieved partial responses, one with hepatocellular carcinoma and two with cutaneous melanoma. Peripheral TCRbeta sequencing aimed to test whether ivuxolimab altered TCR sequence diversity and caused clonal T-cell expansion. The paper reports the monotherapy dose-escalation portion (N of about 50 patients) of the phase I ivuxolimab trial.

For sequencing of the TCRbeta CDR3 region, genomic DNA was extracted from the sorted cells. The immunoSEQ Assay was used for sequencing of TCRbeta CDR3 regions. In TCRdb, the immuneACCESS table is reduced to in-frame sequences with V and J assigned. These tables do not hold every clone; where another copy was compared, an unresolved V gene accounts for under half, and the others remain unexplained. For this sample the table gives some 76,000 clones, of which around nine tenths were detected only once. Jointly, the top ten make up around 0.8% of the sample. To note about this clone: Its specific antigen is unknown. Base qualities are not at hand, and no much larger clone is one base apart.

The CDR3 covers 12 residues, taking in both the cysteine and the phenylalanine. Only the CDR3 region is kept as DNA, spanning 36 bases read in frame from base 1. Trimming at the junction amounts to 2 bases on V and 1 base on J, and the germline ends lie 5 bases apart. Based on the germline V gene (reference sequence), the CDR1 and CDR2 sequences are GTSNPN and SVGIG. Patients with autoimmune disease history or receiving systemic immunosuppression were excluded from the trial. Peripheral blood for TCR sequencing was collected from all dose cohorts at baseline, on cycle 4 day 1, and on cycle 7 day 1. Samples were obtained from an open-label, multicenter, first-in-human phase I dose-escalation trial of ivuxolimab. Adults with locally advanced or metastatic head and neck squamous cell, hepatocellular, melanoma or renal cell carcinoma were enrolled in the trial. Before TCR sequencing, CD4+ T cells and CD8+ T cells from peripheral blood were sorted into separate populations.

What the work shows at the level of the full study, not this receptor alone: Clonal expansion of both CD4+ and CD8+ blood T cells was observed from baseline to week 6 at doses 0.1 to 3.0 mg/kg. Low levels of normalized T-cell clonal expansion were also seen in some patients who did not respond. After ivuxolimab, CD8+ T cells had more expanded clones than CD4+ T cells on average. In the 0.1-3.0 mg/kg groups, partial responders were among the patients with the lowest normalized peripheral clonal expansion, particularly in CD8+ T cells. The antigen specificity of the clonally expanded peripheral T cells was not determined.

This sequence uses TRBV30 and TRBJ2-5, with no D gene named confidently. Specimen: CD4+ or CD8+ T cells sorted from blood, collected in a trial of the OX40 agonist ivuxolimab. The source of this sequence is an adult with an advanced solid tumor such as melanoma, head and neck, liver or kidney cancer. The nucleotide sequence is TGTGCCTGGAGTTTAACCCAAGAGACCCAGTACTTC. Protein translation: CAWSLTQETQYF. Supplemented by the reference TRBV30 and TRBJ2-5 proteins around the CDR3, the complete variable domain is SQTIHQWPATLVQPVGSPLSLECTVEGTSNPNLYWYRQAAGRGLQLLFYSVGIGQISSEVPQNLSASRPQDRQFILSSKKLLLSDSGFYLCAWSLTQETQYFGPGTRLLVL.